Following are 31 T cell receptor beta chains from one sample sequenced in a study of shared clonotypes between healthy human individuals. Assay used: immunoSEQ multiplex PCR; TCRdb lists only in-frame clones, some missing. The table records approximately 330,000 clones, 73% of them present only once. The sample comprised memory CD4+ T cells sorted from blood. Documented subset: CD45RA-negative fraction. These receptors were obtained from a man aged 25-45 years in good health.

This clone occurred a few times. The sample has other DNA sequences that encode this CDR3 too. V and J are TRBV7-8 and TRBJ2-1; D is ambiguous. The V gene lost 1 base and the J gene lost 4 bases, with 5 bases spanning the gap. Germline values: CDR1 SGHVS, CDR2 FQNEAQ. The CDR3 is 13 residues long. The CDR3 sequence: CASSLVEYNEQFF. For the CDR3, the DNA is TGTGCCAGCAGCTTAGTAGAATACAATGAGCAGTTCTTC.

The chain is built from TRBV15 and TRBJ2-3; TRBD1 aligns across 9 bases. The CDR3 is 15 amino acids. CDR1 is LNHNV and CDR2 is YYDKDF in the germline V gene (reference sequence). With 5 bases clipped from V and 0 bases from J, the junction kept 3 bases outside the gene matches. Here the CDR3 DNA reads TGTGCCACCAGCTGGACAGGGGCGAGCACAGATACGCAGTATTTT. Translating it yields CATSWTGASTDTQYF.

The CDR3, as DNA: TGTGCCAGCAGCTTAGTCACTAGCCAAGAGACCCAGTACTTC. Translation gives CASSLVTSQETQYF. This chain uses TRBV7-2 with TRBJ2-5, with D possibly matching TRBD2 (5 bases). The CDR3 covers 14 residues. The germline gives CDR1 SGHTA, CDR2 FQGNSA. Trimming took off 1 base at V and 1 base at J, with 7 bases between the two ends.

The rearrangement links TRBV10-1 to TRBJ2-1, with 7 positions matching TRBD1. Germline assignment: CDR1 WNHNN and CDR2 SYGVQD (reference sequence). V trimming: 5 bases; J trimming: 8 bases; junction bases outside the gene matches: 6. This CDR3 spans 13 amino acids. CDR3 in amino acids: CASSKGAGYEQFF. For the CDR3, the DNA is TGCGCCAGCAGTAAGGGGGCCGGGTATGAGCAGTTCTTC.

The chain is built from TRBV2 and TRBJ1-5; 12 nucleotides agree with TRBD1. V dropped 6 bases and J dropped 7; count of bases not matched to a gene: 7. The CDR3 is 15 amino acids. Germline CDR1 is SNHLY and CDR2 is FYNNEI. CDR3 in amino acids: CASSVGQGAGQPQHF. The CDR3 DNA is TGTGCCAGCAGCGTGGGACAGGGGGCCGGGCAGCCCCAGCATTTT.

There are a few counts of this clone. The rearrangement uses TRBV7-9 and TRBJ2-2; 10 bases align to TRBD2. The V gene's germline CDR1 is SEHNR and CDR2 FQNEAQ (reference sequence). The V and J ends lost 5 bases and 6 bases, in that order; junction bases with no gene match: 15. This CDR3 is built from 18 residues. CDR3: CASSRLISLAGDAGELFF. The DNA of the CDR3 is TGTGCCAGCAGCCGCCTAATTTCTCTAGCGGGAGACGCCGGGGAGCTGTTTTTT.

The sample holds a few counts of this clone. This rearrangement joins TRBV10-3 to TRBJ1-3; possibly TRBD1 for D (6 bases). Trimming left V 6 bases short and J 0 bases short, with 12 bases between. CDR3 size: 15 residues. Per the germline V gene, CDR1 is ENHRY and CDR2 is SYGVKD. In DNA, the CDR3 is TGTGCCATCAGCCAGGGGAGCTCCTCTGGAAACACCATATATTTT. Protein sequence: CAISQGSSSGNTIYF.

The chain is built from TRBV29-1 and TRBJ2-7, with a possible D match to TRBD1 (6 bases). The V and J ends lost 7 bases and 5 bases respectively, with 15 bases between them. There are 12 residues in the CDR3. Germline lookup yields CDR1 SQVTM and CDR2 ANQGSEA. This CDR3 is CSALLTGHEQYF. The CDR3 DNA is TGCAGCGCCTTACTAACAGGGCACGAGCAGTACTTC.

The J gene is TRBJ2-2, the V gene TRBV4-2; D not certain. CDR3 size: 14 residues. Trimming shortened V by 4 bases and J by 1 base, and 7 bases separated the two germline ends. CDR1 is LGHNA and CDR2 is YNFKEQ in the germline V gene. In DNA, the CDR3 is TGTGCCAGCAGCCTCGGACGGAACACCGGGGAGCTGTTTTTT. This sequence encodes CASSLGRNTGELFF.

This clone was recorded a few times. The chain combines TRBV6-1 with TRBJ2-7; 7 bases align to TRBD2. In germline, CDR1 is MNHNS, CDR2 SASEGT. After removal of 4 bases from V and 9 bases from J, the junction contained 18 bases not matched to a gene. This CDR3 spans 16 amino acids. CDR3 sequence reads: CASSAFLLAENTGQYF. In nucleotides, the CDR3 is TGTGCCAGCAGTGCTTTTCTGCTAGCGGAAAACACGGGGCAGTACTTC.

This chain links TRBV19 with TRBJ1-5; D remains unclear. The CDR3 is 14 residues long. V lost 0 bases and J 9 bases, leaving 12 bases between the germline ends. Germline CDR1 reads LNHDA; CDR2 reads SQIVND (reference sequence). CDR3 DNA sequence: TGTGCCAGTAGTATAGATACATCCCTGGGGCCCCAGCATTTT. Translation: CASSIDTSLGPQHF.

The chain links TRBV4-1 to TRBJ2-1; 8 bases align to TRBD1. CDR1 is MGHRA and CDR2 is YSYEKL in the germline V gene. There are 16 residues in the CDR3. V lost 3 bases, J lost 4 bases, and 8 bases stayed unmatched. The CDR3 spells CASSHAPGTGYNEQFF. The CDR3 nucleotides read TGCGCCAGCAGCCACGCCCCCGGGACAGGATACAATGAGCAGTTCTTC.

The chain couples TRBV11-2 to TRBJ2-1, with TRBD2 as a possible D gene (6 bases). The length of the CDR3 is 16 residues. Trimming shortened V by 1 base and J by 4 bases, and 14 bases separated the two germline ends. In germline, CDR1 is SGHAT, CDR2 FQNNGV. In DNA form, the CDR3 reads TGTGCCAGCAGCTTAGTTCACGGGAGTGGGTACAATGAGCAGTTCTTC. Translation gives CASSLVHGSGYNEQFF.

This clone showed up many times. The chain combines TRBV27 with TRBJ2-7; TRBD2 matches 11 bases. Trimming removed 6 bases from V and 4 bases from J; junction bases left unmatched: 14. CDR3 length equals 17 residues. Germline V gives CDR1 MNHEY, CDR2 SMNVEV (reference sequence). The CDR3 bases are TGTGCCAGCAGCTTACGAGAGACTAGCGGGATTACATACGAGCAGTACTTC. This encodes CASSLRETSGITYEQYF.

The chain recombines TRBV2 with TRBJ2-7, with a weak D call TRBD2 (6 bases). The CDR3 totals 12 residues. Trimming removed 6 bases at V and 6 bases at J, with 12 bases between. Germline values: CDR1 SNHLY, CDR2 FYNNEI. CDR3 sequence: CASREGSREQYF. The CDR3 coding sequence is TGTGCCAGCAGGGAGGGTTCCCGCGAGCAGTACTTC.

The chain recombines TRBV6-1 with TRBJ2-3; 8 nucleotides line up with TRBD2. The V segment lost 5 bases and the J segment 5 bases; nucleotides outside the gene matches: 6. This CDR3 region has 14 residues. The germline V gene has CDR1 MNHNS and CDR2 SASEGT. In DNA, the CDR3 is TGTGCCAGCAGTTTCGCGGGAGGAGGAGATACGCAGTATTTT. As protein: CASSFAGGGDTQYF.

This CDR3 is CASSFNSGGAETQYF. The DNA for the CDR3 is TGTGCCAGCAGTTTTAATAGCGGAGGGGCGGAGACCCAGTACTTC. The V and J genes are TRBV7-2 and TRBJ2-5, with D tentatively TRBD2 (6 bases). The V gene's germline CDR1 is SGHTA and CDR2 FQGNSA. The CDR3 runs to 15 residues. Deletions cut 6 bases from V and 5 bases from J, with 19 bases between.

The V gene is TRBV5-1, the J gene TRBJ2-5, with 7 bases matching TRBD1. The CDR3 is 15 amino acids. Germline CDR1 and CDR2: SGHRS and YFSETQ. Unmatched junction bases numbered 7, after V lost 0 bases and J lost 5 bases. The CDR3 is CASSLGEGGFETQYF. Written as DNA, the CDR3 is TGCGCCAGCAGCTTGGGAGAAGGGGGCTTTGAGACCCAGTACTTC.

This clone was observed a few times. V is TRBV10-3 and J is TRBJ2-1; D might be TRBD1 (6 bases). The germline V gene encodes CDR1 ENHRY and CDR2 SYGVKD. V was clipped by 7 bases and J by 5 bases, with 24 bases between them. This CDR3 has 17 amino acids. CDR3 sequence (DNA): TGTGCCATCACCGGGACAAATTCGGGTGGTTTAGACAATGAGCAGTTCTTC. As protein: CAITGTNSGGLDNEQFF.

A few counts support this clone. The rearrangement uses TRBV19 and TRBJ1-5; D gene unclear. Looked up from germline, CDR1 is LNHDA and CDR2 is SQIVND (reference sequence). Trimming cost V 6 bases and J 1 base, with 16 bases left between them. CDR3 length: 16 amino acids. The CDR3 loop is CASSPSLASSNQPQHF. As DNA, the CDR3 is TGTGCCAGTAGCCCCTCCCTGGCGTCGAGCAATCAGCCCCAGCATTTT.

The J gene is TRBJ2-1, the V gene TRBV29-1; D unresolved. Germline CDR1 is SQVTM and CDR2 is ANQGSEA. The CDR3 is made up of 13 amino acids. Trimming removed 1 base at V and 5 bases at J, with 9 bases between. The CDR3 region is CSVEVKRNNEQFF. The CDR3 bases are TGCAGCGTTGAAGTGAAGCGAAACAATGAGCAGTTCTTC.

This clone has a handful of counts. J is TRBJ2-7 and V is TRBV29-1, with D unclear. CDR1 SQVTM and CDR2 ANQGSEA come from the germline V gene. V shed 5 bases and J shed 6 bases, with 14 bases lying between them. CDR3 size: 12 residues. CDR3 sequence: CSVFIAASEQYF. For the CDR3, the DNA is TGCAGCGTTTTCATAGCCGCATCCGAGCAGTACTTC.

The CDR3 nucleotides are TGTGCCAGCAGACAATCAGGGGGGGGCACAGATACGCAGTATTTT. Protein: CASRQSGGGTDTQYF. The V call is TRBV6-1, the J call TRBJ2-3; D tentatively fits TRBD1 or TRBD2 (7 bases each). V shed 6 bases and J shed 1 base, with 14 bases lying between them. Germline V lookup: CDR1 MNHNS, CDR2 SASEGT. This CDR3 contains 15 residues.

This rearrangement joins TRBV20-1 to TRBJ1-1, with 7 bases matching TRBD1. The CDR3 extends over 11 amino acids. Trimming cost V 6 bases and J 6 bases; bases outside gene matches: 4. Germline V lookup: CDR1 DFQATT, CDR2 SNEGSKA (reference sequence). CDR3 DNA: TGCAGTGCAACGCAGGGGGCTGAAGCTTTCTTT. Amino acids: CSATQGAEAFF.

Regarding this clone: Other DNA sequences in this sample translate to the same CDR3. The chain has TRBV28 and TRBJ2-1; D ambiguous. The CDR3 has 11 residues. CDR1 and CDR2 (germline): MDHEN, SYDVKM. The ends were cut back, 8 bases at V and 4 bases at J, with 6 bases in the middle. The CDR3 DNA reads TGTGCCAGCCGTACTTACAATGAGCAGTTCTTC. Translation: CASRTYNEQFF.

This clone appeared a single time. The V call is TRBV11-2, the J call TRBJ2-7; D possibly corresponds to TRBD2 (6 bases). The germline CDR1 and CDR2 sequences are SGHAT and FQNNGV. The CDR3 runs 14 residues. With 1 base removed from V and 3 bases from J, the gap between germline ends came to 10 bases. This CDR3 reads CASSLAFGGYEQYF. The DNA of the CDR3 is TGTGCCAGCAGCTTAGCCTTCGGGGGCTACGAGCAGTACTTC.

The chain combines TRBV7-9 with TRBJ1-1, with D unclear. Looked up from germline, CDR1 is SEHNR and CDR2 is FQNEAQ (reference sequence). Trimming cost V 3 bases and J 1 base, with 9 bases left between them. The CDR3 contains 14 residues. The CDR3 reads CASSFILANTEAFF. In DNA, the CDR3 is TGTGCCAGCAGCTTTATATTAGCGAACACTGAAGCTTTCTTT.

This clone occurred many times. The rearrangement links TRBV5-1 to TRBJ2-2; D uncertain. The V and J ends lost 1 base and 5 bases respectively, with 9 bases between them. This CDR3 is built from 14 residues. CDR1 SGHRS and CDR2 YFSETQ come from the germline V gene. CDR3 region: CASSLYSDTGELFF. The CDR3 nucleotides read TGCGCCAGCAGCTTGTACAGCGATACCGGGGAGCTGTTTTTT.

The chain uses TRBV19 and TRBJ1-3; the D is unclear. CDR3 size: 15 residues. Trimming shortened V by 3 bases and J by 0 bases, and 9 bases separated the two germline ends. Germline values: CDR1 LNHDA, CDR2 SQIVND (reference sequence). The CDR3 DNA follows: TGTGCCAGTAGTATTAACAGATTCTCTGGAAACACCATATATTTT. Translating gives CASSINRFSGNTIYF.

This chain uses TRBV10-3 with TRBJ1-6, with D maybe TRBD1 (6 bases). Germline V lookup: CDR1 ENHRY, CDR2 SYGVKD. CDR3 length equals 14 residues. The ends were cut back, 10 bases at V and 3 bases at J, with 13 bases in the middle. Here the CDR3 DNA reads TGTGCCACCCGAGGGGGAGACTATAATTCACCCCTCCACTTT. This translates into CATRGGDYNSPLHF.

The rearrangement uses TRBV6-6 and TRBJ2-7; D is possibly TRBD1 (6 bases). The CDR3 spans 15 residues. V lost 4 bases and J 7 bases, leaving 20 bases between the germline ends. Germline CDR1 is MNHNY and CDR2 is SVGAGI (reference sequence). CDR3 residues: CASSSTRGYLMEQYF. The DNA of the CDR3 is TGTGCCAGCAGTTCCACCAGGGGATACCTAATGGAGCAGTACTTC.